This TCR beta chain was sequenced during a study of T-cell memory formation after mild COVID-19. Study-wide points: Contracting CD4+ clones were located mainly in CM and EM, and CD8+ clones in EMRA.

MiXCR, run by TCRdb on the 5' RACE reads, gives a single entry per CDR3 protein. The table includes roughly 480,000 distinct CDR3 sequences, roughly 25% detected once. Trimming took 8 bases from V and 6 from J, leaving 20 bases between them. This CDR3 contains 15 residues. The germline CDR1 and CDR2 sequences are SNHLY and FYNNEI. A word on this clonotype: Its antigen is not identified.

This TCR derives from an adult woman who had mild COVID-19 (a few samples of this study predate the infection). Cell type and time point are not known. Material for sequencing was PBMCs or a T cell subset sorted from them (not recorded which). This chain connects TRBV2 to TRBJ1-5; the D gene is possibly TRBD1 (5 bases). This chain's CDR3 is CASGRDSGSSQPQHF. The CDR3 coding sequence is TGTGCCAGCGGGAGAGACTCAGGGTCTAGTCAGCCCCAGCATTTT.